Listed below are T cell receptor beta chains from one sample, sequenced in a study of control samples from healthy donors and cancer patients. Some clones are missing from TCRdb's copy, which holds only in-frame ones; the method was immunoSEQ multiplex PCR. The sample has 140,000 or so clones, roughly nine tenths seen once. The sample taken for sequencing was blood. These receptors all stem from a man aged 25-40 years in good health. Each CDR3 is given with its conserved first and last residue. The order of the fields is clone size, V gene, J gene, D gene, CDR3 protein, CDR3 DNA. The D gene is left open where the match is weak. The size entry is marked missing in some rows and otherwise reads once, few, many or a size class.

clone_size: NA
v_call: TRBV11-2
j_call: TRBJ2-5
d_call: TRBD1
cdr3_aa: CASSFALDRGDQETQYF
cdr3_nt: TGTGCCAGCAGCTTCGCCCTCGACAGGGGAGATCAAGAGACCCAGTACTTC

clone_size: once
v_call: TRBV7-2
j_call: TRBJ1-1
d_call: NA
cdr3_aa: CASSFRGWDTEAFF
cdr3_nt: TGTGCCAGCAGCTTCCGGGGATGGGACACTGAAGCTTTCTTT

clone_size: NA
v_call: TRBV24-1
j_call: TRBJ1-5
d_call: NA
cdr3_aa: CATSDPGEAQHF
cdr3_nt: TGTGCCACCAGTGACCCTGGTGAGGCCCAGCATTTT

clone_size: once
v_call: TRBV6-5
j_call: TRBJ2-7
d_call: NA
cdr3_aa: CASTQRTSRDEQYF
cdr3_nt: TGTGCCAGCACCCAACGGACCTCGCGGGACGAGCAGTACTTC

clone_size: NA
v_call: TRBV4-2
j_call: TRBJ2-3
d_call: NA
cdr3_aa: CASSPAAVRRGTDTQYF
cdr3_nt: TGTGCCAGCAGCCCAGCTGCGGTGCGACGGGGCACAGATACGCAGTATTTT

clone_size: NA
v_call: TRBV11-3
j_call: TRBJ1-2
d_call: NA
cdr3_aa: CASSLDSHGNYGYTF
cdr3_nt: TGTGCCAGCAGCTTAGATAGTCACGGAAACTATGGCTACACCTTC

clone_size: NA
v_call: TRBV7-8
j_call: TRBJ1-2
d_call: NA
cdr3_aa: CASSSKTLQGYTF
cdr3_nt: TGTGCCAGCAGCTCAAAGACCTTACAGGGCTACACCTTC

clone_size: NA
v_call: TRBV5-1
j_call: TRBJ2-7
d_call: NA
cdr3_aa: CASTLRTDGTYEQYF
cdr3_nt: TGCGCCAGCACCCTCCGGACAGACGGAACCTACGAGCAGTACTTC

clone_size: NA
v_call: TRBV10-3
j_call: TRBJ1-2
d_call: NA
cdr3_aa: CAISERGGDYGYTF
cdr3_nt: TGTGCCATCAGTGAACGAGGGGGGGACTATGGCTACACCTTC

clone_size: NA
v_call: TRBV3-1/TRBV3-2
j_call: TRBJ2-7
d_call: TRBD2
cdr3_aa: CASSLAGDLRQYF
cdr3_nt: TGTGCCAGCAGCCTTGCGGGGGACCTTCGGCAGTACTTC

clone_size: NA
v_call: TRBV30
j_call: TRBJ2-7
d_call: NA
cdr3_aa: CAWSVTGAEQYF
cdr3_nt: TGTGCCTGGAGTGTAACGGGGGCCGAGCAGTACTTC

clone_size: NA
v_call: TRBV29-1
j_call: TRBJ1-6
d_call: NA
cdr3_aa: CSVWTAPDSPLHF
cdr3_nt: TGCAGCGTGTGGACTGCGCCGGATTCACCCCTCCACTTT

clone_size: NA
v_call: TRBV6-5
j_call: TRBJ1-5
d_call: NA
cdr3_aa: CASSYKGFQNQPQHF
cdr3_nt: TGTGCCAGCAGTTACAAGGGGTTTCAGAATCAGCCCCAGCATTTT

clone_size: NA
v_call: TRBV4-1
j_call: TRBJ1-4
d_call: TRBD1
cdr3_aa: CASSPPSRDRQLNEKLFF
cdr3_nt: TGCGCCAGCAGCCCACCCTCCCGGGACAGGCAACTCAATGAAAAGCTGTTTTTT

clone_size: NA
v_call: TRBV24-1
j_call: TRBJ2-2
d_call: NA
cdr3_aa: CATSDLGSNTGELFF
cdr3_nt: TGTGCCACCAGTGATTTGGGCAGTAACACCGGGGAGCTGTTTTTT

clone_size: NA
v_call: TRBV6-5
j_call: TRBJ1-2
d_call: NA
cdr3_aa: CASSSTGMGYTF
cdr3_nt: TGTGCCAGCAGTAGTACAGGGATGGGCTACACCTTC

clone_size: NA
v_call: TRBV30
j_call: TRBJ1-4
d_call: NA
cdr3_aa: CAWGPAGTTNEKLFF
cdr3_nt: TGTGCCTGGGGTCCGGCCGGGACAACTAATGAAAAACTGTTTTTT

clone_size: NA
v_call: TRBV5-6
j_call: TRBJ2-3
d_call: TRBD2
cdr3_aa: CASSSAGGRLDTQYF
cdr3_nt: TGTGCCAGCAGCTCAGCGGGGGGGCGTCTAGATACGCAGTATTTT

clone_size: NA
v_call: TRBV7-8
j_call: TRBJ2-2
d_call: TRBD1
cdr3_aa: CASSFRDSSTGELFF
cdr3_nt: TGTGCCAGCAGCTTCCGGGACAGTTCCACCGGGGAGCTGTTTTTT

clone_size: NA
v_call: TRBV7-2
j_call: TRBJ1-2
d_call: TRBD1
cdr3_aa: CASSLSVDRLYGYTF
cdr3_nt: TGTGCCAGCAGCTTGTCGGTGGACAGGCTATATGGCTACACCTTC

clone_size: NA
v_call: TRBV6-5
j_call: TRBJ2-5
d_call: NA
cdr3_aa: CASSYQGVGETQYF
cdr3_nt: TGTGCCAGCAGTTACCAGGGAGTGGGGGAGACCCAGTACTTC

clone_size: NA
v_call: TRBV5-4
j_call: TRBJ1-4
d_call: TRBD1
cdr3_aa: CASSPETGPVEKLFF
cdr3_nt: TGTGCCAGCAGCCCGGAGACAGGGCCGGTTGAAAAACTGTTTTTT

clone_size: NA
v_call: TRBV4-2
j_call: TRBJ1-1
d_call: NA
cdr3_aa: CASSLAEGVNTEAFF
cdr3_nt: TGTGCCAGCAGCCTCGCGGAAGGTGTGAACACTGAAGCTTTCTTT

clone_size: NA
v_call: TRBV4-1
j_call: TRBJ2-2
d_call: TRBD1
cdr3_aa: CASSQEMQGANTGELFF
cdr3_nt: TGCGCCAGCAGCCAAGAAATGCAGGGGGCCAACACCGGGGAGCTGTTTTTT

clone_size: once
v_call: TRBV12-5
j_call: TRBJ2-1
d_call: NA
cdr3_aa: CASGTGRFGSYNEQFF
cdr3_nt: TGTGCTAGTGGTACTGGACGGTTTGGCTCCTACAATGAGCAGTTCTTC

clone_size: NA
v_call: TRBV5-1
j_call: TRBJ1-1
d_call: NA
cdr3_aa: CASSLYSGRISMNTEAFF
cdr3_nt: TGCGCCAGCAGCTTGTATTCGGGTCGGATAAGCATGAACACTGAAGCTTTCTTT

clone_size: NA
v_call: TRBV11-3
j_call: TRBJ1-1
d_call: NA
cdr3_aa: CASSFSGVNTEAFF
cdr3_nt: TGTGCCAGCAGCTTTTCAGGGGTGAACACTGAAGCTTTCTTT

clone_size: NA
v_call: TRBV28
j_call: TRBJ1-5
d_call: TRBD1
cdr3_aa: CASRRGQTNQPQHF
cdr3_nt: TGTGCCAGCAGGCGGGGACAGACGAATCAGCCCCAGCATTTT

clone_size: NA
v_call: TRBV19
j_call: TRBJ2-1
d_call: NA
cdr3_aa: CASSRDQYNEQFF
cdr3_nt: TGTGCCAGTAGCCGGGACCAGTACAATGAGCAGTTCTTC

clone_size: NA
v_call: TRBV7-7
j_call: TRBJ2-1
d_call: TRBD2
cdr3_aa: CASSKSGSSYNEQFF
cdr3_nt: TGTGCTAGCAGCAAAAGCGGGAGCTCCTATAATGAGCAGTTCTTC

clone_size: NA
v_call: TRBV6-2/TRBV6-3
j_call: TRBJ1-2
d_call: NA
cdr3_aa: CASSYLRDKPFSAPGYTF
cdr3_nt: TGTGCCAGCAGTTACTTGCGTGATAAGCCGTTTTCCGCGCCTGGCTACACCTTC

clone_size: once
v_call: TRBV27
j_call: TRBJ2-7
d_call: TRBD2
cdr3_aa: CASSSSGRGGYEQYF
cdr3_nt: TGTGCCAGCAGTTCGAGCGGGAGAGGTGGCTACGAGCAGTACTTC